The 17 T cell receptor beta chains presented below share a single source sample, sequenced in a study of blood T cell repertoires in COVID-19 (dated by TCRdb to the early 2020s). Receptor amplification or capture employed the immunoSEQ multiplex PCR assay. TCRdb obtained this table from immuneACCESS and retained in-frame rearrangements with V and J assigned. These tables miss some clones; where compared with another copy, unresolved V genes account for less than half of the shortfall, and the remainder is unexplained. The sample table contains some 70,000 clones; only one count was recorded for around 67% of them. Over 20% of the sample is taken by the ten largest. Sequencing was carried out using peripheral blood. The receptors were gathered from a man between 60 and 75 years old with acute or convalescent COVID-19.

This sequence joins TRBV24-1 and TRBJ2-3, with 8 bases fitting TRBD2. Germline CDR1 is KGHDR and CDR2 is SFDVKD. The CDR3 spans 15 residues. V dropped 6 bases and J dropped 0; count of bases not matched to a gene: 4. In DNA, the CDR3 is TGTGCCACCAGTAGCCAGCGGGGGAGCACAGATACGCAGTATTTT. This codes for CATSSQRGSTDTQYF.

V is TRBV18 and J is TRBJ1-2, with D possibly matching TRBD1 (6 bases). Germline CDR1 KGHSH, CDR2 LQKENI. Trimming left V 2 bases short and J 1 base short, with 11 bases between. This CDR3 spans 15 amino acids. In DNA form, the CDR3 reads TGTGCCAGCTCACCAGGAACAGGGTTTAACTATGGCTACACCTTC. This translates into CASSPGTGFNYGYTF.

This chain joins TRBV21-1 and TRBJ2-7; the table gives TRBD1 as D, unverified against the DNA. TRBV21-1 is a known pseudogene. CDR3 length: 17 residues. CDR3 protein: CASSKVGQGKVSYEQYV. CDR3 bases: TGTGCCAGCAGCAAAGTCGGGCAGGGGAAGGTGTCCTACGAGCAGTACGTC.

This chain links TRBV6-6 with TRBJ1-1, with 10 bases fitting TRBD1. The CDR3 totals 16 residues. V was clipped by 6 bases and J by 5 bases; unmatched bases: 12. CDR1 MNHNY and CDR2 SVGAGI come from the germline V gene (reference sequence). CDR3 in DNA: TGTGCCAGCAGGCCTCCGGGACAGGGGTTAAGTACTGAAGCTTTCTTT. Protein: CASRPPGQGLSTEAFF.

This chain connects TRBV24-1 to TRBJ2-3; a possible D gene is TRBD1 (6 bases). The CDR3 is made up of 16 amino acids. V lost 4 bases and J 1 base, leaving 14 bases between the germline ends. The germline CDR1 and CDR2 sequences are KGHDR and SFDVKD. CDR3 nucleotide sequence: TGTGCCACCAGTGACCAGGACAGAATTGGCACAGATACGCAGTATTTT. This translates into CATSDQDRIGTDTQYF.

CDR3 amino acids: CASRRAYNEQFF. In DNA, the CDR3 is TGTGCCAGCAGACGAGCCTACAATGAGCAGTTCTTC. The V and J genes are TRBV12-3 or TRBV12-4 and TRBJ2-1; D call uncertain. CDR3 size: 12 residues. Deletions cut 6 bases from V and 2 bases from J, with 5 bases between.

The chain has TRBV15 and TRBJ1-2, with 7 nucleotides matching TRBD1. Germline-derived CDR1 and CDR2 are LNHNV and YYDKDF (reference sequence). This CDR3 spans 14 amino acids. J lost 4 bases, V lost 5 bases, and 7 bases had no gene match. CDR3 bases: TGTGCCACCAGCCTTAACAGGGGCGGCTATGGCTACACCTTC. Translation: CATSLNRGGYGYTF.

This clone has more than one count but fewer than ten. V is TRBV18 and J is TRBJ2-1; 10 nucleotides align to TRBD2. V lost 2 bases to trimming and J lost 12 bases; unmatched junction nucleotides: 4. The CDR3 loop spans 13 amino acids. The germline CDR1 and CDR2 sequences are KGHSH and LQKENI. CDR3 region: CASSPDTSGVQFF. CDR3 DNA sequence: TGTGCCAGCTCACCAGACACTAGCGGGGTGCAGTTCTTC.

There are many counts of this clone. Here the CDR3 DNA reads TGTGCCAGCAGTGAAACAGGGGGTCCCGTGTATGGCTACACCTTC. Translated, it gives CASSETGGPVYGYTF. The V call is TRBV6-1, the J call TRBJ1-2, with 8 bases that match TRBD1. Germline V lookup: CDR1 MNHNS, CDR2 SASEGT. After removal of 2 bases from V and 5 bases from J, the junction contained 7 bases not matched to a gene. The CDR3 runs to 15 residues.

The table lists this clone with many counts. This sequence joins TRBV5-1 and TRBJ2-3, with TRBD2 identical over 8 bases. Germline V gene sequence: CDR1 SGHRS, CDR2 YFSETQ. CDR3 length: 15 amino acids. Trimming at V came to 4 bases and at J to 1 base, leaving 5 bases not matched to a gene. CDR3 bases: TGCGCCAGCAGCGAGCAGACTAGCGGCACAGATACGCAGTATTTT. Translating it yields CASSEQTSGTDTQYF.

This clone was seen a few times. This chain uses TRBV11-2 with TRBJ1-6; D gene unclear. V was pared by 1 base and J by 0 bases, with 4 bases between. Germline CDR1 SGHAT, CDR2 FQNNGV. The CDR3 is 15 amino acids. CDR3 loop: CASSLVGSYNSPLHF. Written as DNA, the CDR3 is TGTGCCAGCAGCTTAGTCGGCTCCTATAATTCACCCCTCCACTTT.

This clone appeared a single time. The V and J genes are TRBV11-2 and TRBJ2-4, with 7 bases fitting TRBD1. The CDR3 is 13 amino acids. The germline V gene has CDR1 SGHAT and CDR2 FQNNGV. V gave up 1 base and J gave up 10 bases; unmatched junction bases: 4. CDR3 DNA sequence: TGTGCCAGCAGCTTAGGACAGGGTCAAATTCAGTACTTC. Translation: CASSLGQGQIQYF.

The chain has TRBV9 and TRBJ1-2; D not resolved. This CDR3 comprises 14 residues. Germline V gives CDR1 SGDLS, CDR2 YYNGEE. Trimming took 0 bases from V and 2 from J, leaving 8 bases between them. The CDR3 is CASSVGPENYGYTF. The CDR3 DNA sequence: TGTGCCAGCAGCGTAGGTCCCGAGAACTATGGCTACACCTTC.

This clone was seen only a few times. The gene calls are TRBV12-3 or TRBV12-4 and TRBJ1-3; tentative D call: TRBD1 (5 bases). The CDR3 runs 13 residues. V was shortened by 3 bases and J by 7 bases, with 10 bases between the two germline ends. The CDR3 region has the DNA TGTGCCAGCAGTTTTCCATCAGGGAACACCATATATTTT. Translated, it gives CASSFPSGNTIYF.

This clone has only a few counts. Other DNA sequences within the sample encode an identical CDR3. V and J are TRBV19 and TRBJ2-7, with 8 bases that match TRBD1. The CDR3 loop spans 14 amino acids. The germline V gene encodes CDR1 LNHDA and CDR2 SQIVND (reference sequence). V was pared by 6 bases and J by 1 base, with 5 bases of the junction left unmatched. This chain's CDR3 is CASSQDRESYEQYF. The CDR3 DNA reads TGTGCCAGTAGCCAGGACAGGGAGTCCTACGAGCAGTACTTC.

V gene TRBV7-3 combines with J gene TRBJ2-6, with no clear D. The CDR3 is made up of 17 amino acids. Germline V gene data show CDR1 as SGHTA and CDR2 as FQGTGA. V shed 2 bases and J shed 0 bases, with 11 bases lying between them. The CDR3 here is CASSLRAYSSGANVLTF. CDR3 in DNA: TGTGCCAGCAGCTTACGCGCCTACAGCTCTGGGGCCAACGTCCTGACTTTC.

The gene calls are TRBV3-1 (or the pseudogene TRBV3-2) and TRBJ1-1; weak D call: TRBD1 (6 bases). The CDR3 has 14 amino acids. Looked up from germline, CDR1 is LGHDT and CDR2 is YNNKEL (reference sequence). The V end was cut by 6 bases, the J end by 4 bases, with 15 bases between. CDR3 nucleotides: TGTGCCAGCAGACAGGACAGCTCGGGCACTGAAGCTTTCTTT. It translates to CASRQDSSGTEAFF.